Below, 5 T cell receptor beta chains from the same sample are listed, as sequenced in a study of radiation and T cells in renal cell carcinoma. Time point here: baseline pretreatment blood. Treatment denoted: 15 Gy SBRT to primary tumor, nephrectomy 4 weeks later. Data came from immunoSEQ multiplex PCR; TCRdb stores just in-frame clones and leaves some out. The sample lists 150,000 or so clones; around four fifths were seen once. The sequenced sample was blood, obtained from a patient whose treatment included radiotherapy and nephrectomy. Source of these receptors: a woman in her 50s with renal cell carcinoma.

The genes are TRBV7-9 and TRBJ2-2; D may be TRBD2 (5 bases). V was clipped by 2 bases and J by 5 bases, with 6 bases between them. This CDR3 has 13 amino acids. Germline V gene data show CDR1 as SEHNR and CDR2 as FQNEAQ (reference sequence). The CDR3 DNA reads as TGTGCCAGCAGCTTACGGGGAACCGGGGAGCTGTTTTTT. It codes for CASSLRGTGELFF. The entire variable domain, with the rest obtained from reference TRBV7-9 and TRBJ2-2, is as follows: DTGVSQNPRHKITKRGQNVTFRCDPISEHNRLYWYRQTLGQGPEFLTYFQNEAQLEKSRLLSDRFSAERPKGSFSTLEIQRTEQGDSAMYLCASSLRGTGELFFGEGSRLTVL.

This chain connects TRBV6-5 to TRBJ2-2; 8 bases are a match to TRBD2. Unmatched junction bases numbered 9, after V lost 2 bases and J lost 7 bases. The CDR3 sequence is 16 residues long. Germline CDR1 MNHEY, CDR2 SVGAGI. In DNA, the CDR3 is TGTGCCAGCAGTTACGGTACTAGCGGTAGCCTCGGGGAGCTGTTTTTT. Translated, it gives CASSYGTSGSLGELFF.

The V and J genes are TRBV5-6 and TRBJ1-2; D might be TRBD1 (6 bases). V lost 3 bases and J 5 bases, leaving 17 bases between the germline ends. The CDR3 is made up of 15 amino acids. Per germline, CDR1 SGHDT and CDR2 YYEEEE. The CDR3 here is CASSYRDTKIYGYTF. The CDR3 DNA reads TGTGCCAGCAGCTACCGGGACACAAAAATATATGGCTACACCTTC. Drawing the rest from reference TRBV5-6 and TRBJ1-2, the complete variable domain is DAGVTQSPTHLIKTRGQQVTLRCSPKSGHDTVSWYQQALGQGPQFIFQYYEEEERQRGNFPDRFSGHQFPNYSSELNVNALLLGDSALYLCASSYRDTKIYGYTFGSGTRLTVV.

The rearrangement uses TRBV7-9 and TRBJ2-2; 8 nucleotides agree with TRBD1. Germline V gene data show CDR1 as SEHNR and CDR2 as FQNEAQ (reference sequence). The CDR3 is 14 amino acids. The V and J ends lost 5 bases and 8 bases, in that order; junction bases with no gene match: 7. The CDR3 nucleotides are TGTGCCAGCAGCCCGTTGACAGGGGCAGGGGAGCTGTTTTTT. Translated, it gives CASSPLTGAGELFF.

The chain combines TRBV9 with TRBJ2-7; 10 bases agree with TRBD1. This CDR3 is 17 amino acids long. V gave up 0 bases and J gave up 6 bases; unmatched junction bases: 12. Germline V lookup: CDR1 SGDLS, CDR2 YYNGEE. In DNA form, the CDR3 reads TGTGCCAGCAGCGTAGAAGGATGGGGGACAGGGGTGGGCGAGCAGTACTTC. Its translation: CASSVEGWGTGVGEQYF.